This section outlines one TCR beta chain sequence together with its context. In the original workflow: Estimation of nucleated cell counts was performed using reference gene primer amplification. Produced via immunoSEQ multiplex PCR; TCRdb's table is partial and in-frame only. The DNA was the basis for D and trimming; V, J and clone size are from that table. This table holds about 140,000 clones, around 84% found once. The germline V and J ends were trimmed by 3 bases and 5 bases, with 16 bases remaining between them. This CDR3 is built from 15 residues. CDR1 and CDR2 from the germline V gene are MDHEN and SYDVKM. The sample originates from a study of blood T cell repertoires in COVID-19. Study summary: Whether acute or convalescent, the COVID-19 samples came from the United States, Italy and Spain.

Seattle-derived patients entered the study during active infection and were followed longitudinally. The sequence came from a man aged 25-40 years with COVID-19, enrolled during active disease. The sequenced sample was peripheral blood. The chain couples TRBV28 to TRBJ1-2; TRBD1 might be the D (6 bases). This chain's CDR3 is CASSFGGRALYGYTF. DNA of the CDR3: TGTGCCAGCAGTTTCGGGGGGCGGGCGCTTTATGGCTACACCTTC.